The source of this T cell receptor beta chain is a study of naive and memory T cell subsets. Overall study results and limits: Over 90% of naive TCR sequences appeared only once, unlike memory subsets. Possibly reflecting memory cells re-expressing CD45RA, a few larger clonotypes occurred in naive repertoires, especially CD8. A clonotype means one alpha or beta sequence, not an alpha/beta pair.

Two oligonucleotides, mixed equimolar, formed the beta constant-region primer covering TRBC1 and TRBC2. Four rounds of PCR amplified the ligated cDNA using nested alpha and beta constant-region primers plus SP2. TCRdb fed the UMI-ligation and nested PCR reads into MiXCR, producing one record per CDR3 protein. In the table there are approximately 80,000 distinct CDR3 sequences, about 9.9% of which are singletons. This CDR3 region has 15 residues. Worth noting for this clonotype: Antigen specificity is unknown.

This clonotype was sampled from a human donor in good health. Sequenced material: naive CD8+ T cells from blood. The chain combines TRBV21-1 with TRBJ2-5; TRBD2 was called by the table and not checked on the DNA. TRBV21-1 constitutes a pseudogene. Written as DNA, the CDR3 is TGTGCCAGCAGCAAGCCGGCAGGGAGTCCAGAGACCCAGTACTTC. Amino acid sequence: CASSKPAGSPETQYF.